The sequence of this T cell receptor (beta chain) was determined in a study of healthy donors' naive CD4 and CD8 T cells. Study-level points and caveats: Reportedly, most V and J gene segments showed naive CD4+ versus CD8+ bias. Chains were not paired, since alpha and beta were sequenced in bulk.

Naive T cells were sorted: CD4+CD8-CD45RO-CD45RA+ for CD4+, CD8+CD4-CD45RA+CD27bright for CD8+. Regarding this clonotype: Its antigen is undetermined.

A linear amplification protocol produced the TCR libraries from 450 to 500 ng of total RNA. Authors' methods: 5 healthy donors contributed 78,498 sequenced TCR alpha transcripts. Using its own MiXCR run on the reads, TCRdb lists one record per CDR3 protein. The V and J calls and clone size are TCRdb's, not the authors'. The table lists around 200,000 distinct CDR3 sequences, 65% to 75% of them singletons, with approximately 2.5% in the top ten. The trim removed 4 bases at V and 5 bases at J, leaving 5 bases unmatched. The CDR3 extends over 14 amino acids. The germline V gene encodes CDR1 MNHEY and CDR2 SVGAGI.

Sequences were obtained from naive CD4+ and CD8+ T cells sorted from blood, pooled from several donors. The source of this sequence is a pool of human donors in good health; the sample pools cells from several healthy donors. The chain combines TRBV6-5 with TRBJ2-5; 9 nucleotides agree with TRBD1. The chain's CDR3 is CASSLGQGIETQYF. The CDR3 nucleotides read TGTGCCAGCAGTTTGGGACAGGGTATCGAGACCCAGTACTTC.